The 25 T cell receptor beta chains given below trace back to one sample, sequenced in a study of T cell repertoires and HLA-DP antigens. Their recognized antigens are unknown. The protocol was immunoSEQ multiplex PCR, while the TCRdb copy is restricted to in-frame clones and leaves out a portion. Of approximately 100,000 clones in the sample, around nine tenths were seen once. What was sequenced was CD4+ T cells from PBMCs. The receptors were gathered from a man aged 45-65 years in good health and CMV-seronegative.

The rearrangement uses TRBV6-5 and TRBJ2-4, with D unclear. The length of the CDR3 is 15 residues. The V gene lost 0 bases and the J gene lost 0 bases, with 6 bases spanning the gap. CDR1 is MNHEY and CDR2 is SVGAGI in the germline V gene. The CDR3 coding sequence is TGTGCCAGCAGTTACTCAATACTAGCCAAAAACATTCAGTACTTC. Protein sequence: CASSYSILAKNIQYF.

The chain is built from TRBV9 and TRBJ2-7; D unclear. The ends were cut back, 2 bases at V and 3 bases at J, with 9 bases in the middle. The germline gives CDR1 SGDLS, CDR2 YYNGEE. The CDR3 is 13 residues long. The CDR3 DNA sequence: TGTGCCAGCAGCGTTGGCAGTTTCTACGAGCAGTACTTC. Its translation is CASSVGSFYEQYF.

J is TRBJ2-3 and V is TRBV30; 9 nucleotides align to TRBD1. Germline V gene sequence: CDR1 GTSNPN, CDR2 SVGIG (reference sequence). This CDR3 comprises 17 residues. V gave up 7 bases and J gave up 0 bases; unmatched junction bases: 14. CDR3 protein: CALAGPGTGTSTDTQYF. The CDR3 DNA reads as TGTGCCTTAGCAGGTCCTGGGACAGGGACAAGCACAGATACGCAGTATTTT.

On this clone: The same CDR3 is also encoded by other DNA sequences in this sample. The CDR3 loop reads CASSLELAGGQETQYF. The CDR3 bases are TGTGCCAGCAGCTTAGAACTAGCGGGCGGTCAAGAGACCCAGTACTTC. This chain joins TRBV7-2 and TRBJ2-5, with TRBD2 matching over 9 bases. Germline V lookup: CDR1 SGHTA, CDR2 FQGNSA. V shed 1 base, J shed 2 bases, and the junction held 5 bases outside the gene matches. There are 16 residues in the CDR3.

Worth noting for this clone: The sample has other DNA sequences that encode this CDR3 too. The rearrangement links TRBV7-2 to TRBJ2-2; tentatively, D is TRBD1 or TRBD2 (6 bases each). CDR1 and CDR2 from the germline V gene are SGHTA and FQGNSA. V gave up 5 bases and J gave up 4 bases, with 14 bases separating them. This CDR3 is 15 amino acids long. CDR3 in amino acids: CASSPSGAGTGELFF. The CDR3 DNA sequence: TGTGCCAGCAGCCCCTCGGGGGCGGGCACCGGGGAGCTGTTTTTT.

This clone was seen only a few times. CDR3 loop: CASSWGVNNQPQHF. The CDR3 nucleotides read TGTGCCAGCAGCTGGGGAGTTAACAATCAGCCCCAGCATTTT. The gene calls are TRBV25-1 and TRBJ1-5; the D is unclear. CDR3 size: 14 residues. Germline V gene data show CDR1 as MGHDK and CDR2 as SYGVNS. With 6 bases removed from V and 3 bases from J, the gap between germline ends came to 12 bases.

The chain links TRBV4-1 to TRBJ2-2; D unclear. Germline CDR1 MGHRA, CDR2 YSYEKL. The CDR3 totals 14 residues. The V gene lost 0 bases and the J gene lost 5 bases, with 7 bases spanning the gap. The CDR3 DNA reads TGCGCCAGCAGCCAAGATCTGCGGACCGGGGAGCTGTTTTTT. It specifies CASSQDLRTGELFF.

V usage is TRBV6-9 and J usage is TRBJ1-1; 10 nucleotides match TRBD1. With 11 bases clipped from V and 5 bases from J, the junction kept 17 bases outside the gene matches. Germline V gene sequence: CDR1 MNHGY, CDR2 SVAAGI. The CDR3 is 16 amino acids. CDR3 nucleotides: TGTGCCGGGGGAAAGAGACAGGGGGCCAGAGGGACTGAAGCTTTCTTT. This translates into CAGGKRQGARGTEAFF.

The V and J genes are TRBV19 and TRBJ1-1; TRBD1 aligns across 7 bases. The CDR3 has 14 residues. Germline V gene data show CDR1 as LNHDA and CDR2 as SQIVND (reference sequence). Losses at the gene ends were 10 bases for V and 4 bases for J; bases not matched to a gene: 12. This chain's CDR3 is CATGDRPLGTEAFF. The DNA of the CDR3 is TGTGCCACCGGGGACAGACCTCTGGGCACTGAAGCTTTCTTT.

This sequence joins TRBV7-3 and TRBJ2-1, with D possibly matching TRBD2 (6 bases). CDR3 length: 15 residues. The V gene lost 4 bases and the J gene lost 3 bases, with 13 bases spanning the gap. CDR1 and CDR2 (germline): SGHTA, FQGTGA. The CDR3 loop reads CASSSRLVNYNEQFF. The CDR3 nucleotides read TGTGCCAGCAGCTCTAGACTAGTGAACTACAATGAGCAGTTCTTC.

The chain uses TRBV6-5 and TRBJ1-1; TRBD1 is a possible D gene (6 bases). The V end lost 6 bases, the J end lost 2 bases, and 16 bases lay between the germline ends. Germline loops: CDR1 MNHEY, CDR2 SVGAGI. The CDR3 extends over 15 amino acids. The CDR3 is CASRLPGQRNTEAFF. CDR3 DNA sequence: TGTGCCAGCAGACTCCCGGGACAACGTAACACTGAAGCTTTCTTT.

J is TRBJ1-2 and V is TRBV9, with TRBD1 matching over 7 bases. Germline CDR1 is SGDLS and CDR2 is YYNGEE. This CDR3 has 15 amino acids. The V and J ends lost 4 bases and 8 bases, in that order; junction bases with no gene match: 14. The CDR3 DNA follows: TGTGCCAGCAGCCCCCGACAGGGTCCTGTCTTCGGCTACACCTTC. Translating gives CASSPRQGPVFGYTF.

The V call is TRBV28, the J call TRBJ2-5; 7 nucleotides line up with TRBD2. This CDR3 spans 15 amino acids. V was pared by 8 bases and J by 2 bases, with 11 bases of the junction left unmatched. Per the germline V gene, CDR1 is MDHEN and CDR2 is SYDVKM. The CDR3 bases are TGTGCCAGCCAGAAGGTAGCGGGTACTCAAGAGACCCAGTACTTC. Translated, it gives CASQKVAGTQETQYF. Based on the CDR3 plus reference TRBV28 and TRBJ2-5, the full variable domain is DVKVTQSSRYLVKRTGEKVFLECVQDMDHENMFWYRQDPGLGLRLIYFSYDVKMKEKGDIPEGYSVSREKKERFSLILESASTNQTSMYLCASQKVAGTQETQYFGPGTRLLVL.

V is TRBV6-6 and J is TRBJ1-2, with 9 bases identical to TRBD1. Losses at the gene ends were 6 bases for V and 4 bases for J; bases not matched to a gene: 9. The CDR3 contains 15 residues. The germline V gene encodes CDR1 MNHNY and CDR2 SVGAGI (reference sequence). Here the CDR3 DNA reads TGTGCCAGCAGCTTGGAGACAGGGGGTCTCTATGGCTACACCTTC. As protein: CASSLETGGLYGYTF.

The V and J genes are TRBV9 and TRBJ2-3; 15 bases are a match to TRBD2. The V gene end was trimmed by 4 bases and the J gene end by 5 bases; junction bases not matched to a gene: 8. The CDR3 consists of 17 residues. The germline V gene encodes CDR1 SGDLS and CDR2 YYNGEE. The DNA for the CDR3 is TGTGCCAGCAGCCCCCGGACTAGCGGGGGGGCTTTAGATACGCAGTATTTT. Translation: CASSPRTSGGALDTQYF.

The rearrangement joins TRBV2 to TRBJ2-3, with 11 positions matching TRBD2. The CDR3 sequence is 15 residues long. Germline V lookup: CDR1 SNHLY, CDR2 FYNNEI. The trim removed 8 bases at V and 3 bases at J, leaving 7 bases unmatched. This chain's CDR3 is CASEISGGATDTQYF. In nucleotides, the CDR3 is TGTGCCAGCGAGATTAGCGGGGGGGCAACAGATACGCAGTATTTT.

V usage is TRBV4-1 and J usage is TRBJ1-4; D not resolved. Germline CDR1 and CDR2: MGHRA and YSYEKL. The V gene lost 4 bases and the J gene lost 10 bases, with 4 bases spanning the gap. The CDR3 is 10 amino acids. As DNA, the CDR3 is TGCGCCAGCAGCCCGGGAAAACTGTTTTTT. This translates into CASSPGKLFF.

This clone was seen only once. This chain connects TRBV7-9 to TRBJ2-3; TRBD1 might be the D (6 bases). Germline values: CDR1 SEHNR, CDR2 FQNEAQ (reference sequence). There are 15 residues in the CDR3. V was cut by 0 bases and J by 2 bases, with 9 bases left in between. The chain's CDR3 is CASSLAWTATDTQYF. The DNA for the CDR3 is TGTGCCAGCAGCTTAGCGTGGACAGCCACAGATACGCAGTATTTT. The whole variable domain, remainder taken from reference TRBV7-9 and TRBJ2-3, is DTGVSQNPRHKITKRGQNVTFRCDPISEHNRLYWYRQTLGQGPEFLTYFQNEAQLEKSRLLSDRFSAERPKGSFSTLEIQRTEQGDSAMYLCASSLAWTATDTQYFGPGTRLTVL.

V is TRBV5-1 and J is TRBJ2-7, with 8 bases lining up with TRBD1. CDR3 length: 14 residues. CDR1 SGHRS and CDR2 YFSETQ come from the germline V gene. The V gene end was trimmed by 4 bases and the J gene end by 7 bases; junction bases not matched to a gene: 10. The CDR3 bases are TGCGCCAGCAGCCCGGACAGGGTAGGATGGGAGCAGTACTTC. It yields the protein CASSPDRVGWEQYF.

The chain recombines TRBV7-8 with TRBJ2-5; 9 positions agree with TRBD2. The CDR3 totals 20 residues. With 5 bases clipped from V and 4 bases from J, the junction kept 23 bases outside the gene matches. Germline assignment: CDR1 SGHVS and CDR2 FQNEAQ. The CDR3 protein is CASSPRGLAGLPRPPETQYF. CDR3 DNA sequence: TGTGCCAGCAGCCCGCGTGGGCTAGCGGGGCTGCCTCGGCCCCCAGAGACCCAGTACTTC.

The V call is TRBV14, the J call TRBJ1-2; D remains ambiguous. Germline V CDR1 and CDR2: SGHDN, FVKESK. There are 12 residues in the CDR3. Trimming pared 4 bases from V and 3 bases from J, leaving 6 bases between. The CDR3 DNA follows: TGTGCCAGCAGCCCAGGTTACTATGGCTACACCTTC. As protein: CASSPGYYGYTF.

This rearrangement joins TRBV2 to TRBJ2-5; no clear D. This CDR3 is 15 amino acids long. CDR1 and CDR2 (germline): SNHLY, FYNNEI. The V gene lost 6 bases and the J gene lost 5 bases, with 19 bases spanning the gap. The CDR3 nucleotides read TGTGCCAGCAGGATTTATACGTCCCCTCGGGAGACCCAGTACTTC. Its translation: CASRIYTSPRETQYF.

This clone was seen just once. The chain uses TRBV4-3 and TRBJ1-1, with a tentative D call TRBD1 (5 bases). The CDR3 loop spans 16 amino acids. The V gene lost 1 base and the J gene lost 1 base, with 13 bases spanning the gap. The germline gives CDR1 LGHNA, CDR2 YSLEER. CDR3 DNA sequence: TGCGCCAGCAGCCAAGTATTGGGCGGGGGGAACACTGAAGCTTTCTTT. This encodes CASSQVLGGGNTEAFF.

As for this clone: This sample also contains other DNA sequences that code for the same CDR3. The chain is built from TRBV19 and TRBJ2-3; D is uncertain. Trimming stripped 6 bases from V and 3 bases from J, with 4 bases between. Germline values: CDR1 LNHDA, CDR2 SQIVND (reference sequence). CDR3 length: 11 residues. The chain's CDR3 is CASRVTDTQYF. The CDR3 nucleotides are TGTGCCAGTAGGGTGACAGATACGCAGTATTTT.

This sequence joins TRBV19 and TRBJ1-6; D gene uncertain. This CDR3 has 14 amino acids. CDR1 is LNHDA and CDR2 is SQIVND in the germline V gene (reference sequence). Trimming took off 5 bases at V and 6 bases at J, with 11 bases between the two ends. DNA of the CDR3: TGTGCCAGTAGTTATGAGGGTTTTAATTCACCCCTCCACTTT. It translates to CASSYEGFNSPLHF.